Sequencing of this TCR beta chain was carried out in a study of control samples from healthy donors and cancer patients. The assay was immunoSEQ multiplex PCR, and TCRdb's table has in-frame clones only and misses some. Among some 150,000 clones listed, roughly 91% were seen once. This CDR3 comprises 14 residues. V lost 3 bases and J lost 2; bases outside the gene matches: 2. The germline CDR1 and CDR2 sequences are SGHAT and FQNNGV. Sequences were obtained from blood. The sequence came from a woman in her thirties in good health. The chain combines TRBV11-2 with TRBJ2-7, with 9 bases lining up with TRBD2. The DNA for the CDR3 is TGTGCCAGCAGCTTCCTAGCGGGGACCTACGAGCAGTACTTC. Protein product: CASSFLAGTYEQYF.